This paragraph reports one T cell receptor (beta chain). The V gene's germline CDR1 is SGHKS and CDR2 YYEKEE (reference sequence). The CDR3 runs 14 residues. The V gene end was trimmed by 1 base and the J gene end by 10 bases; junction bases not matched to a gene: 9. Primers: 60 V beta forward and 13 J beta reverse. Libraries were prepared by immunoSEQ multiplex PCR; TCRdb keeps only in-frame clonotypes and omits some of them. The sample has 85,000 to 110,000 clones; around 81% are singletons. This record comes from a study of glioma-infiltrating T cells after dendritic cell vaccination. Turning to the study itself: The vaccine used monocyte-derived dendritic cells pulsed overnight with autologous tumor lysate.

The rearrangement joins TRBV5-5 to TRBJ1-1, with TRBD1 identical over 8 bases. Sequenced material: blood, taken before dendritic cell vaccination. The receptor comes from a human donor with glioblastoma. In DNA form, the CDR3 reads TGTGCCAGCAGCTTGTTCGCAGGGGGCGCCGGAGCTTTCTTT. Amino acid sequence: CASSLFAGGAGAFF.